A single sample gave rise to the 12 T cell receptor beta chains below, sequenced in a study of blood T cells in healthy people across ages. The use of a sample-barcoded 5' primer and a J-beta primer mix characterized a second PCR of roughly 6 to 11 cycles. A single record per CDR3 protein comes from TCRdb applying MiXCR to the 5' RACE reads. The sample has hundreds of thousands of distinct CDR3 sequences, around 50% seen once; the top ten hold roughly 13%. Material for sequencing was blood. Receptors were obtained from a woman older than 75 in good health.

J is TRBJ2-7 and V is TRBV24-1; D remains ambiguous. V dropped 5 bases and J dropped 3 bases, with 10 bases sitting between them. This CDR3 is 13 amino acids long. CDR1 is KGHDR, CDR2 SFDVKD, per germline. This chain's CDR3 is CATSGQESYEQYF. Here the CDR3 DNA reads TGTGCCACCAGTGGTCAGGAAAGCTACGAGCAGTACTTC.

There are many counts of this clonotype. The chain is built from TRBV20-1 and TRBJ2-5, with D possibly being TRBD1 (6 bases). Germline V gene sequence: CDR1 DFQATT, CDR2 SNEGSKA (reference sequence). The CDR3 consists of 14 residues. The ends were cut back, 2 bases at V and 2 bases at J, with 12 bases in the middle. The CDR3, as DNA: TGCAGTGCTAGACCTCGAACAGGGCAAGAGACCCAGTACTTC. It is translated as CSARPRTGQETQYF.

This chain connects TRBV5-1 to TRBJ2-1; the match to TRBD2 covers 10 bases. The CDR3 is made up of 18 amino acids. In germline, CDR1 is SGHRS, CDR2 YFSETQ. J gave up 0 bases and V 3 bases, and 9 bases lay outside the gene matches. The CDR3 coding sequence is TGCGCCAGCAGCTCAGAGGGGGCTAGCGGGAGCTCCTACAATGAGCAGTTCTTC. Amino acids: CASSSEGASGSSYNEQFF.

At least ten counts were recorded for this clonotype. This chain joins TRBV5-1 and TRBJ2-3, with 7 bases identical to TRBD1. CDR1 is SGHRS, CDR2 YFSETQ, per germline. Unmatched junction bases numbered 12, after V lost 2 bases and J lost 6 bases. This CDR3 region has 16 residues. In DNA form, the CDR3 reads TGCGCCAGCAGCTTAGCGCTGGACAGGCCGGCGGATACGCAGTATTTT. Protein: CASSLALDRPADTQYF.

A note on this clonotype: An end of the junction differs from the germline gene, which may be a read error. This chain joins TRBV2 and TRBJ2-1, with TRBD1 identical over 9 bases. The length of the CDR3 is 15 residues. Germline CDR1 reads SNHLY; CDR2 reads FYNNEI. The CDR3: CASSPGQGLLDEQFF. CDR3 nucleotides: TGTGCCAGCAGTCCGGGACAGGGCCTCCTCGATGAACAGTTCTTC.

This clonotype was detected a few times. The CDR3 spells CSARDSGGRRLTSGGASYNEQFF. The CDR3 nucleotides are TGCAGTGCTAGGGATTCCGGAGGGAGGAGGTTGACTAGCGGGGGGGCCTCCTACAATGAGCAGTTCTTC. The genes are TRBV20-1 and TRBJ2-1, with 14 bases identical to TRBD2. Trimming at V came to 3 bases and at J to 0 bases, leaving 22 bases not matched to a gene. Per the germline V gene, CDR1 is DFQATT and CDR2 is SNEGSKA (reference sequence). This CDR3 region has 23 residues.

This clonotype was observed at least ten times. The rearrangement links TRBV5-1 to TRBJ2-1; D is unresolved. V was clipped by 0 bases and J by 4 bases, with 8 bases between them. Germline lookup yields CDR1 SGHRS and CDR2 YFSETQ. The CDR3 extends over 14 amino acids. The CDR3 DNA is TGCGCCAGCAGCTTGGGGCAAACTTACAATGAGCAGTTCTTC. This codes for CASSLGQTYNEQFF.

V usage is TRBV20-1 and J usage is TRBJ2-3, with D perhaps assigned TRBD1 or TRBD2 (5 bases each). The CDR3 runs to 14 residues. The germline V gene encodes CDR1 DFQATT and CDR2 SNEGSKA (reference sequence). V lost 5 bases, J lost 0 bases, and 12 bases lay in between. The CDR3 DNA sequence: TGCAGTGCTGCATGGGACGGAAGCACAGATACGCAGTATTTT. Translating gives CSAAWDGSTDTQYF.

The rearrangement joins TRBV16 to TRBJ1-4; no clear D. This CDR3 has 12 residues. With 2 bases removed from V and 8 bases from J, the gap between germline ends came to 6 bases. Per germline, CDR1 KGHSY and CDR2 FQNENV. The CDR3 loop reads CASSQLGEKLFF. The CDR3, as DNA: TGTGCCAGCAGCCAACTGGGGGAAAAACTGTTTTTT.

The rearrangement uses TRBV7-2 and TRBJ2-7; D call uncertain. In germline, CDR1 is SGHTA, CDR2 FQGNSA. V was pared by 1 base and J by 0 bases, with 16 bases between. The CDR3 sequence is 17 residues long. The CDR3 nucleotides read TGTGCCAGCAGCTTAGGTGGGGTTGGGCGTATCTCCTACGAGCAGTACTTC. Translating gives CASSLGGVGRISYEQYF.

The chain uses TRBV7-9 and TRBJ2-6; D perhaps matches TRBD2 (5 bases). The germline CDR1 and CDR2 sequences are SEHNR and FQNEAQ (reference sequence). The CDR3 totals 14 residues. The V end was cut by 5 bases, the J end by 4 bases, with 9 bases between. In DNA, the CDR3 is TGTGCCAGCAGCGCGTTAGCGGGGGCCAACGTCCTGACTTTC. Its protein product is CASSALAGANVLTF.

The chain joins TRBV29-1 to TRBJ2-5; tentative D call: TRBD1 (7 bases). Germline V CDR1 and CDR2: SQVTM, ANQGSEA. CDR3 length: 13 residues. Trimming pared 6 bases from V and 0 bases from J, leaving 11 bases between. CDR3 in amino acids: CSVAGQYQETQYF. As DNA, the CDR3 is TGCAGCGTCGCGGGACAGTACCAAGAGACCCAGTACTTC. The full variable domain, in which reference TRBV29-1 and TRBJ2-5 provide the parts outside the CDR3, is SAVISQKPSRDICQRGTSLTIQCQVDSQVTMMFWYRQQPGQSLTLIATANQGSEATYESGFVIDKFPISRPNLTFSTLTVSNMSPEDSSIYLCSVAGQYQETQYFGPGTRLLVL.